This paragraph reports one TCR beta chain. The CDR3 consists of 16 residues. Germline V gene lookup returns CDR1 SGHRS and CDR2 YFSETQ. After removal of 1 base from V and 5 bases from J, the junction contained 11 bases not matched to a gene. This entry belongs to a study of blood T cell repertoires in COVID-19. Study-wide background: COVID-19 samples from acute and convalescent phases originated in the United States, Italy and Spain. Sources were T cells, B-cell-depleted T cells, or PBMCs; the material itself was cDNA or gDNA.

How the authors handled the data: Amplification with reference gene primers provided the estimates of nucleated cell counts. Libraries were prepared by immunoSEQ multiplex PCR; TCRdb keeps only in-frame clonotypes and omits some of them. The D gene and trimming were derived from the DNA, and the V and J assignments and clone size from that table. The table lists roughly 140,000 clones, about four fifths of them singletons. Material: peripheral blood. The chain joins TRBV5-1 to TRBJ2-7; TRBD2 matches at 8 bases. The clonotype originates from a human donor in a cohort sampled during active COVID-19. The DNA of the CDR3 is TGCGCCAGCAGCTTGCGAGTCGGGAGGGCCGTCGACGAGCAGTACTTC. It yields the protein CASSLRVGRAVDEQYF. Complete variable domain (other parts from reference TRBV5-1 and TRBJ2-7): KAGVTQTPRYLIKTRGQQVTLSCSPISGHRSVSWYQQTPGQGLQFLFEYFSETQRNKGNFPGRFSGRQFSNSRSEMNVSTLELGDSALYLCASSLRVGRAVDEQYFGPGTRLTVT.